The 8 T cell receptor beta chains given below trace back to one sample, sequenced in a study of blood T cells in healthy people across ages. Through a sample-barcoded 5' primer and a J-beta primer mix, a second PCR was run for roughly 6 to 11 cycles. From the 5' RACE reads, TCRdb called clonotypes with MiXCR, one entry per CDR3 protein. Found here are approximately 880,000 distinct CDR3 sequences, roughly 50% of them singletons; the top ten hold about an eighth. Sequenced: blood. Every receptor here comes from a man younger than 45 in good health.

The chain recombines TRBV3-1 with TRBJ1-4, with 9 positions matching TRBD1. The germline gives CDR1 LGHDT, CDR2 YNNKEL (reference sequence). CDR3 length: 15 amino acids. V lost 5 bases to trimming and J lost 6 bases; unmatched junction nucleotides: 7. This CDR3 reads CASSKGQGPYEKLFF. The CDR3 region has the DNA TGTGCCAGCAGCAAAGGACAGGGGCCTTATGAAAAACTGTTTTTT.

The V gene is TRBV11-2, the J gene TRBJ2-1, with 13 bases identical to TRBD2. In germline, CDR1 is SGHAT, CDR2 FQNNGV. The CDR3 runs 17 residues. The trim removed 1 base at V and 13 bases at J, leaving 13 bases unmatched. The DNA for the CDR3 is TGTGCCAGCAGCTTAGCCGCCTCGGGACTAGCGGGGTCGGATCAGTTCTTC. This codes for CASSLAASGLAGSDQFF.

As DNA, the CDR3 is TGTGCCAGCAGTTACGGGACAGGGACCAATCAGCCCCAGCATTTT. Translated: CASSYGTGTNQPQHF. The chain employs TRBV6-5 and TRBJ1-5, with 9 positions matching TRBD1. V was clipped by 2 bases and J by 3 bases; unmatched bases: 2. CDR3 length: 15 amino acids. Germline CDR1 and CDR2: MNHEY and SVGAGI.

Concerning this clonotype: One end of the junction varies from germline; a read error may be responsible. The gene calls are TRBV4-2 and TRBJ2-1; TRBD2 aligns across 8 bases. This CDR3 is 17 amino acids long. In germline, CDR1 is LGHNA, CDR2 YNFKEQ. The CDR3 loop is CASSQDGAGGRYNERFF. In DNA form, the CDR3 reads TGTGCCAGCAGCCAAGATGGGGCGGGGGGCCGTTACAATGAGCGGTTCTTC.

This clonotype has just a few counts. The chain recombines TRBV7-2 with TRBJ1-2; TRBD1 agrees at 10 bases. V was clipped by 7 bases and J by 7 bases; unmatched bases: 9. There are 14 residues in the CDR3. Germline V lookup: CDR1 SGHTA, CDR2 FQGNSA. The chain's CDR3 is CASIPGQGIGGYTF. In DNA form, the CDR3 reads TGTGCCAGCATTCCGGGACAGGGGATCGGTGGCTACACCTTC.

In this sample, this clonotype turned up a few times. The CDR3 DNA sequence: TGTGCCAGCACTCGCCGAACGGGTGAGCAGTACTTC. Translation gives CASTRRTGEQYF. The chain recombines TRBV12-3 or TRBV12-4 with TRBJ2-5; D is ambiguous. CDR3 length: 12 residues. The V end lost 7 bases, the J end lost 11 bases, and 17 bases lay between the germline ends.

The V call is TRBV20-1, the J call TRBJ1-4, with D uncertain. Per germline, CDR1 DFQATT and CDR2 SNEGSKA (reference sequence). V lost 8 bases, J lost 8 bases, and 12 bases lay in between. The CDR3 loop spans 11 amino acids. CDR3 sequence (DNA): TGCAGTTTACCGTTAGGAGAAAAACTGTTTTTT. It is translated as CSLPLGEKLFF.

The chain uses TRBV4-2 and TRBJ2-7; a possible D gene is TRBD2 (7 bases). The CDR3 contains 16 residues. In germline, CDR1 is LGHNA, CDR2 YNFKEQ. V lost 4 bases to trimming and J lost 2 bases, with 18 bases between them. The CDR3 bases are TGTGCCAGCAGCCCCGAGGGGGGGTTGTCTACCTACGAGCAGTACTTC. Its translation: CASSPEGGLSTYEQYF.